The T cell receptor (beta chain) described here comes from a study of cytomegalovirus exposure and HLA in healthy donors. Overall study results and limits: Using a false discovery rate of 0.05, a later analysis showed that around 16,000 TCR beta sequences were associated with HLA alleles. Looking again later, the authors saw that most CMV-associated TCR beta chains seemed HLA-restricted. In a later analysis, TCR beta V- and J-gene trimming showed a link to a missense DCLRE1C variant.

About this clone itself: The antigen remains undetermined.

CDR1 and CDR2 from the germline V gene are DFQATT and SNEGSKA (reference sequence). V lost 3 bases and J 6 bases, leaving 5 bases between the germline ends. The CDR3 loop spans 10 amino acids. Primers included in the PCR were 60 Vbeta and 13 Jbeta primers. The data were produced by immunoSEQ multiplex PCR, yet TCRdb's version contains in-frame clones alone and is incomplete. The table shows 75,000 to 100,000 clones, with roughly 72% occurring only once. The V call is TRBV20-1, the J call TRBJ1-2, with D hard to call. This clonotype was obtained from a man aged 25-45 years in good health and CMV-seronegative. Sequencing used PBMCs. In DNA, the CDR3 is TGCAGTGCTAGTCAGGATGGCTACACCTTC. Translating it yields CSASQDGYTF.